This entry is about one T cell receptor beta chain. V dropped 5 bases and J dropped 2; count of bases not matched to a gene: 7. Per the germline V gene, CDR1 is SGHVS and CDR2 is FQNEAQ. This CDR3 spans 15 amino acids. TCRdb processed the PCR reads anew with MiXCR; each CDR3 protein has one entry. The sample has about 19,000 distinct CDR3 sequences, roughly 60% seen once. The data stem from a study of vaccination and CD4 T cells after COVID-19. The sequenced sample was CD4+ T cells from blood, obtained after SARS-CoV-2 vaccination. The chain joins TRBV7-8 to TRBJ2-5; TRBD2 agrees at 8 bases. The clonotype comes from a human donor who had recovered from COVID-19. The CDR3 bases are TGTGCCAGCAGCCAAAGGACTAGCAGACAAGAGACCCAGTACTTC. The encoded protein is CASSQRTSRQETQYF.